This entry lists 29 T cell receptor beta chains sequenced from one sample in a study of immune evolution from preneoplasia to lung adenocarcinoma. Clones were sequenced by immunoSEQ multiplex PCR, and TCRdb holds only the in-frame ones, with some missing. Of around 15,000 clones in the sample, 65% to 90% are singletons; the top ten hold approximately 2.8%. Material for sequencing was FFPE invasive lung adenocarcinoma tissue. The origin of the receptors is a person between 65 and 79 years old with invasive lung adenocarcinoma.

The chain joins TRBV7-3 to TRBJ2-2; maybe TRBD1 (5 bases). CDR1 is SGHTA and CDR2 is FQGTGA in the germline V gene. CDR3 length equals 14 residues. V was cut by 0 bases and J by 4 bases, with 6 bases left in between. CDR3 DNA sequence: TGTGCCAGCAGCTTAACAGGGGTCACCGGGGAGCTGTTTTTT. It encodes CASSLTGVTGELFF.

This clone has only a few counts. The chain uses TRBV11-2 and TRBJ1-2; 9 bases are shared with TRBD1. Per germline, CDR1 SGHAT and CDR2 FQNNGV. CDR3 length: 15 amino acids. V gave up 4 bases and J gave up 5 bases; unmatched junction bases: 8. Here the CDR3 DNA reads TGTGCCAGCAGCTCGCGGACAGGGGAGCTATATGGCTACACCTTC. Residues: CASSSRTGELYGYTF.

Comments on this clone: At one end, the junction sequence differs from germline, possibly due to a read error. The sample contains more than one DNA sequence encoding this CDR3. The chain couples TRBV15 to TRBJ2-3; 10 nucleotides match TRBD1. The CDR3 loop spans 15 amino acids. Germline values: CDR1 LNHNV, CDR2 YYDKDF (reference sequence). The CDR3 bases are TGTGCCACCAGCAGGGCTCGACAGGGGGCAGATACACAGTATTTT. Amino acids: CATSRARQGADTQYF.

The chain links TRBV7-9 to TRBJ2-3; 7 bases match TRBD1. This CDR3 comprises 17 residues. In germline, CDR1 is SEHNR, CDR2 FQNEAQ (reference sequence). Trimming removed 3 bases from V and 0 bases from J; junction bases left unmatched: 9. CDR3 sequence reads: CASSFEPQGMSTDTQYF. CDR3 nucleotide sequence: TGTGCCAGCAGCTTCGAACCACAGGGGATGAGCACAGATACGCAGTATTTT. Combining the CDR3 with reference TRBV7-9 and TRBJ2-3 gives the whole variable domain DTGVSQNPRHKITKRGQNVTFRCDPISEHNRLYWYRQTLGQGPEFLTYFQNEAQLEKSRLLSDRFSAERPKGSFSTLEIQRTEQGDSAMYLCASSFEPQGMSTDTQYFGPGTRLTVL.

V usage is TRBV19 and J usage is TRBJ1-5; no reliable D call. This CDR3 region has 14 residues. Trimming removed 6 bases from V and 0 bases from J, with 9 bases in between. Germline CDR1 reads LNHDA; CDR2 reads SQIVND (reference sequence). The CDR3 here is CASRRRVSNQPQHF. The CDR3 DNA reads TGTGCCAGTAGGAGGCGGGTTAGCAATCAGCCCCAGCATTTT.

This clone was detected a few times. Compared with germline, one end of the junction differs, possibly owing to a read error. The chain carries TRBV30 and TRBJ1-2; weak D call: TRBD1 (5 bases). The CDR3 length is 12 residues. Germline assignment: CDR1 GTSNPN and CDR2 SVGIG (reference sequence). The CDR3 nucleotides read TGTGCCGGGAGGGGAAGGAACTATGGCTACACCTTC. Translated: CAGRGRNYGYTF.

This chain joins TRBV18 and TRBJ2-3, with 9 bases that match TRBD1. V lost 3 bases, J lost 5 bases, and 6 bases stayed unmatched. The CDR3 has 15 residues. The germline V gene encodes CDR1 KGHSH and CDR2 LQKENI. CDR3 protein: CASSPYLTGGDTQYF. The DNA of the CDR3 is TGTGCCAGCTCACCCTACCTGACAGGGGGAGATACGCAGTATTTT.

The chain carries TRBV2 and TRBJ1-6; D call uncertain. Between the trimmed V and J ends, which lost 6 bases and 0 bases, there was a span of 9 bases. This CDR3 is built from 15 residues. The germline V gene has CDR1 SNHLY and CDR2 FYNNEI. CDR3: CASRVQSSYNSPLHF. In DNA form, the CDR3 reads TGTGCCAGCAGGGTACAGAGCTCCTATAATTCACCCCTCCACTTT.

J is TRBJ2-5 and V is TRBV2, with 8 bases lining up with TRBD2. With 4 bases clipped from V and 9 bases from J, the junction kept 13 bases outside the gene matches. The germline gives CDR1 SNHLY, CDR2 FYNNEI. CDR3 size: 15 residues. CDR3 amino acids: CASSVPGGALGSQYF. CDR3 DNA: TGTGCCAGCAGTGTGCCGGGAGGGGCTCTCGGGTCCCAGTACTTC. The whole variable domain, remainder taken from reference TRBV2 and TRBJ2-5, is EPEVTQTPSHQVTQMGQEVILRCVPISNHLYFYWYRQILGQKVEFLVSFYNNEISEKSEIFDDQFSVERPDGSNFTLKIRSTKLEDSAMYFCASSVPGGALGSQYFGPGTRLLVL.

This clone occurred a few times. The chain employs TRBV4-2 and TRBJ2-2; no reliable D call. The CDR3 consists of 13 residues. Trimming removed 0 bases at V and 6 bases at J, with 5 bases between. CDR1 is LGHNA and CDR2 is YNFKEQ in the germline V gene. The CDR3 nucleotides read TGTGCCAGCAGCCAAGACGGGCCCGGGGAGCTGTTTTTT. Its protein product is CASSQDGPGELFF.

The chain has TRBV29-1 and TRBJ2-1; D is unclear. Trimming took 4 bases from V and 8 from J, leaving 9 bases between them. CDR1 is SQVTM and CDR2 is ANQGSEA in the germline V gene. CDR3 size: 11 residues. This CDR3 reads CSVAPTDEQFF. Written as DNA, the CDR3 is TGCAGCGTTGCCCCCACCGATGAGCAGTTCTTC.

The CDR3 is CASSEGPIFSGNTIYF. The CDR3 coding sequence is TGTGCCAGCAGTGAGGGACCGATATTCTCTGGAAACACCATATATTTT. The chain uses TRBV6-1 and TRBJ1-3; a weak D match, TRBD1 (5 bases). CDR3 size: 16 residues. Germline V CDR1 and CDR2: MNHNS, SASEGT. V gave up 3 bases and J gave up 0 bases, with 12 bases separating them.

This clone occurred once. CDR3 nucleotides: TGTGCCAGCAGTACAGGGTTGGGGACCCAGTACTTC. It encodes CASSTGLGTQYF. V is TRBV28 and J is TRBJ2-5, with D possibly matching TRBD1 (6 bases). Germline V lookup: CDR1 MDHEN, CDR2 SYDVKM. The CDR3 has 12 amino acids. Trimming stripped 5 bases from V and 7 bases from J, with 11 bases between.

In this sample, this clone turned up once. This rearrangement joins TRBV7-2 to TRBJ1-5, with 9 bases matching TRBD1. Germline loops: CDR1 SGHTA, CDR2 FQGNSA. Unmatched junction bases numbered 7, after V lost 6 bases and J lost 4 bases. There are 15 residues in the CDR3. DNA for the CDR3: TGTGCCAGCAGGCCACAGGGGGCAAGTAATCAGCCCCAGCATTTT. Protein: CASRPQGASNQPQHF.

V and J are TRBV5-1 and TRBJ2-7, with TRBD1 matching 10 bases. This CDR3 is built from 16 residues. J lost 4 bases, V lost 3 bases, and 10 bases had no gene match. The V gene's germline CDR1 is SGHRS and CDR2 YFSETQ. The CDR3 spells CASSSAQGQGWYEQYF. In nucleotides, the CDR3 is TGCGCCAGCAGCTCGGCACAGGGACAGGGGTGGTACGAGCAGTACTTC. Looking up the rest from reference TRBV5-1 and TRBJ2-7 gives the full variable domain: KAGVTQTPRYLIKTRGQQVTLSCSPISGHRSVSWYQQTPGQGLQFLFEYFSETQRNKGNFPGRFSGRQFSNSRSEMNVSTLELGDSALYLCASSSAQGQGWYEQYFGPGTRLTVT.

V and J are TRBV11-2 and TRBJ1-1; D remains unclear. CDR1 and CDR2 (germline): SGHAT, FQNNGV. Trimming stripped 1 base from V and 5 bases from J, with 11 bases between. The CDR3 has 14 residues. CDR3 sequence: CASSLVGRGTEAFF. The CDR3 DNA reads TGTGCCAGCAGCTTAGTAGGGAGAGGGACTGAAGCTTTCTTT.

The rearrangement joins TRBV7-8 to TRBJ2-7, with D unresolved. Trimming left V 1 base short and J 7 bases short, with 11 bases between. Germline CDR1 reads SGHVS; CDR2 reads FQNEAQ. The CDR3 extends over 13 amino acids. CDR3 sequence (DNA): TGTGCCAGCAGCTTAGTCTTGGACGGAGAGCAGTACTTC. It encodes CASSLVLDGEQYF.

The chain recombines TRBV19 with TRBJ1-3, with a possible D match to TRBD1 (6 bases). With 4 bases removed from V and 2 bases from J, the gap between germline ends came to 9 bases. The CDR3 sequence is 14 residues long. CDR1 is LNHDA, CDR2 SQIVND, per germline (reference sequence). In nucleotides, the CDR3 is TGTGCCAGTAGTACAGGGGAGGCTGGAAACACCATATATTTT. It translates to CASSTGEAGNTIYF.

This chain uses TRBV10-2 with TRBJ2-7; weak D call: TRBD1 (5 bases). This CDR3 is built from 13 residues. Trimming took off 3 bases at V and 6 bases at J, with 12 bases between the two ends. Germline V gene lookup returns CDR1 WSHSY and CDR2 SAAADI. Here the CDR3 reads CASSDQGEGEQYF. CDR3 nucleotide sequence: TGCGCCAGCAGTGACCAAGGGGAAGGCGAGCAGTACTTC.

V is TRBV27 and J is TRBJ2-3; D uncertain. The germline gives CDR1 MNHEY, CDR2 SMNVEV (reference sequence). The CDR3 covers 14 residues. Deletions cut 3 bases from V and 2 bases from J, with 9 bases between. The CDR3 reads CASSFGGLTDTQYF. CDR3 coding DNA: TGTGCCAGCAGTTTCGGCGGTCTCACAGATACGCAGTATTTT.

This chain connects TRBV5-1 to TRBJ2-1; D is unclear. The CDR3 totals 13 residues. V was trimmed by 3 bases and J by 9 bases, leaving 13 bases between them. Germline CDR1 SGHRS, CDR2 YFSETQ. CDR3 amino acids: CASSSDGSGEQFF. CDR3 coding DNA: TGCGCCAGCAGCTCTGACGGTTCGGGTGAGCAGTTCTTC.

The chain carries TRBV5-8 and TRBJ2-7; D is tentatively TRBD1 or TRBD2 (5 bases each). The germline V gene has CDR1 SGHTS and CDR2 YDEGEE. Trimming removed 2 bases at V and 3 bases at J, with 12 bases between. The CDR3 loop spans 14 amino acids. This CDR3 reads CASSFGGPSYEQYF. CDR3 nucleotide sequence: TGTGCCAGCAGCTTTGGGGGTCCCAGCTACGAGCAGTACTTC.

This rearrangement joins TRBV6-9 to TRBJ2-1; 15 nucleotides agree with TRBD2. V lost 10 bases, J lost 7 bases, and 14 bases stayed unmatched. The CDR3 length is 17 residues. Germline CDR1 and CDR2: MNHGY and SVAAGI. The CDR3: CAKMGLAGGTAGNEQFF. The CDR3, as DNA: TGTGCCAAGATGGGACTAGCGGGGGGTACCGCCGGGAATGAGCAGTTCTTC.

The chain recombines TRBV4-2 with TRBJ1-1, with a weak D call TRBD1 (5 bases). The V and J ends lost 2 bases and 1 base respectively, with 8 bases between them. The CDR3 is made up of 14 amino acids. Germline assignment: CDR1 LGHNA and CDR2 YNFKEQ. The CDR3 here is CASSQRGTNTEAFF. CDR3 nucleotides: TGTGCCAGCAGCCAAAGGGGTACGAACACTGAAGCTTTCTTT.

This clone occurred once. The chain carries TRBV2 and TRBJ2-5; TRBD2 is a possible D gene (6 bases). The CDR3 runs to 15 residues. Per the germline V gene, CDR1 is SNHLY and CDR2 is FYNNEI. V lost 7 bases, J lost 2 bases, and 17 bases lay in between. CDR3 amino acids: CASTRRASEQETQYF. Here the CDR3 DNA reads TGTGCCAGCACCCGCCGGGCTAGCGAACAAGAGACCCAGTACTTC.

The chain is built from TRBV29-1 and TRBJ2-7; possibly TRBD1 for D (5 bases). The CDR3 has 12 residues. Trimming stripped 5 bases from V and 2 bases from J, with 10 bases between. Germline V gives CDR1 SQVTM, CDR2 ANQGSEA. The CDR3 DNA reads TGCAGCGTTCTTCAGGGTCCCTACGAGCAGTACTTC. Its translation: CSVLQGPYEQYF.

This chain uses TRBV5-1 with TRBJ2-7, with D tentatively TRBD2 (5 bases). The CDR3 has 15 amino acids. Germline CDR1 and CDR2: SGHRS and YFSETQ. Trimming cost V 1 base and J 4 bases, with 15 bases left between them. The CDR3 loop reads CASSLTPGGGYEQYF. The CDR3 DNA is TGCGCCAGCAGCTTGACGCCAGGAGGAGGTTACGAGCAGTACTTC. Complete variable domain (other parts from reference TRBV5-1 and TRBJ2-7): KAGVTQTPRYLIKTRGQQVTLSCSPISGHRSVSWYQQTPGQGLQFLFEYFSETQRNKGNFPGRFSGRQFSNSRSEMNVSTLELGDSALYLCASSLTPGGGYEQYFGPGTRLTVT.

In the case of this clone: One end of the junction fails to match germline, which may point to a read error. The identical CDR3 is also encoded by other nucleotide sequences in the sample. Here the CDR3 DNA reads TGTGCCAGCAGCCTAGAAGGACAGGGATACAATGAGCAGTTCTTC. It encodes CASSLEGQGYNEQFF. The V and J genes are TRBV11-2 and TRBJ2-1; TRBD1 matches 8 bases. Looked up from germline, CDR1 is SGHAT and CDR2 is FQNNGV. The CDR3 runs to 15 residues.

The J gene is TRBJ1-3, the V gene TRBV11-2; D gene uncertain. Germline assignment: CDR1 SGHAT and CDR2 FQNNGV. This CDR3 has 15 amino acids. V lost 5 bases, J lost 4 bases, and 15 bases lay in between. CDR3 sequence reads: CASSRVGDPGNTIYF. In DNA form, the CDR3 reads TGTGCCAGCAGCAGAGTGGGAGATCCCGGAAACACCATATATTTT.